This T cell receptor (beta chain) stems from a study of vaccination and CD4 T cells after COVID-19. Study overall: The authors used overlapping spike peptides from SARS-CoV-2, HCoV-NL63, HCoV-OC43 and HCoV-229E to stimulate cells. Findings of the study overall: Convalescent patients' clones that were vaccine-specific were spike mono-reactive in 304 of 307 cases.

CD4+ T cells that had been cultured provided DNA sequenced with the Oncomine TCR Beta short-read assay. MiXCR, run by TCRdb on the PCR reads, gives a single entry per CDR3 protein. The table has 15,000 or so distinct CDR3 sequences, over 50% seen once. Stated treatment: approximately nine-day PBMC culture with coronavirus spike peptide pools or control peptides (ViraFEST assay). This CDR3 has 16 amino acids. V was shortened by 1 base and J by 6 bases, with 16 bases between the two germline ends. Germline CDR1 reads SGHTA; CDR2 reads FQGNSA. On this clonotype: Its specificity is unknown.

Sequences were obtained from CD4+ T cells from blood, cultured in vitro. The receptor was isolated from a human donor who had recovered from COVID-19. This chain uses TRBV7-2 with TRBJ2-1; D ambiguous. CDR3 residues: CASSLESVLRGNEQFF. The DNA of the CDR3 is TGTGCCAGCAGCTTAGAAAGTGTCCTTCGCGGCAATGAGCAGTTCTTC.